This T cell receptor beta chain was captured in a study of blood T cell repertoires in COVID-19. Generated by immunoSEQ multiplex PCR, the TCRdb table keeps only in-frame clones and is missing some. The data hold roughly 250,000 clones, with 75% to 90% observed a single time. This CDR3 comprises 15 residues. Germline V gives CDR1 SGHDT, CDR2 YYEEEE. V dropped 0 bases and J dropped 4; count of bases not matched to a gene: 3. This clonotype was obtained from a man aged 40-55 years who had recovered from COVID-19. V gene TRBV5-6 combines with J gene TRBJ2-3; 9 bases align to TRBD2. Sequenced input: PBMCs or T cells enriched from blood (not recorded which). CDR3 DNA: TGTGCCAGCAGCTTGGGTAGCGGGAGCTCAGATACGCAGTATTTT. It specifies CASSLGSGSSDTQYF.